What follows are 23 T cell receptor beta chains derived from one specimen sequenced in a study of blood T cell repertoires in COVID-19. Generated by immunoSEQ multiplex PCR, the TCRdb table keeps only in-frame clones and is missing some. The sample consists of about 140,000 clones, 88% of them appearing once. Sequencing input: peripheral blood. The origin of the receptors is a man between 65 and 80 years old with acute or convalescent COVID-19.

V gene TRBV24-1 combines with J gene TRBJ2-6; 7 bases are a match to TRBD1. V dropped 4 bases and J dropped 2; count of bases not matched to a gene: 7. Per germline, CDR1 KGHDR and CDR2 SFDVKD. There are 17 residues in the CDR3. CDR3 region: CATSDFDRVTGANVLTF. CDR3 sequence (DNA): TGTGCCACCAGTGACTTTGACAGGGTAACTGGGGCCAACGTCCTGACTTTC.

CDR3 sequence reads: CASSPSLEVTEAFF. CDR3 coding DNA: TGTGCCAGCTCACCATCCCTCGAGGTAACTGAAGCTTTCTTT. The chain uses TRBV18 and TRBJ1-1; no firm D call. The CDR3 runs to 14 residues. The germline V gene encodes CDR1 KGHSH and CDR2 LQKENI. The V gene lost 2 bases and the J gene lost 5 bases, with 12 bases spanning the gap.

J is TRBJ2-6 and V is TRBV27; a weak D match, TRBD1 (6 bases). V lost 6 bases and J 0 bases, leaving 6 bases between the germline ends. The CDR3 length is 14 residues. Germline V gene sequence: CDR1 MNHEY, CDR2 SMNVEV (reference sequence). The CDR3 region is CASRTGSGANVLTF. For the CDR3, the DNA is TGTGCCAGCAGGACAGGCTCTGGGGCCAACGTCCTGACTTTC.

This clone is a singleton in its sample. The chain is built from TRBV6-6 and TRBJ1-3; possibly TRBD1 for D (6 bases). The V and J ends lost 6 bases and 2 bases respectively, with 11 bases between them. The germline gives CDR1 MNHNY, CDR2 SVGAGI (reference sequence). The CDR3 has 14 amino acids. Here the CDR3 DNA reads TGTGCCAGCAGAGAAACAGGGACTGGAAACACCATATATTTT. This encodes CASRETGTGNTIYF.

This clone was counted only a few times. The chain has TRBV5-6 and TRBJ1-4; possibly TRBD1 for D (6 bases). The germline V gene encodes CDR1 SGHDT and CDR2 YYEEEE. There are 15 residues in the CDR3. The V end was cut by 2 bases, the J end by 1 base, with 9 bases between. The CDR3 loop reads CASSLAGETNEKLFF. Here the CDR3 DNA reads TGTGCCAGCAGCTTAGCAGGGGAAACTAATGAAAAACTGTTTTTT.

The CDR3 region is CASSTSAGGSADTQYF. As DNA, the CDR3 is TGCGCCAGCAGCACCTCCGCGGGGGGATCCGCAGATACGCAGTATTTT. The chain couples TRBV5-1 to TRBJ2-3; 8 bases line up with TRBD2. From germline, CDR1 is SGHRS and CDR2 YFSETQ. The CDR3 has 16 residues. Trimming at V came to 4 bases and at J to 4 bases, leaving 11 bases not matched to a gene.

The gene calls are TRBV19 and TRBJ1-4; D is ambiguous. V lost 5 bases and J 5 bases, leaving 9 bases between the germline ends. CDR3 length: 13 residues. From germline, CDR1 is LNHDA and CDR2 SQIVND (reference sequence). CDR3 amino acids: CASSAEANEKLFF. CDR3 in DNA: TGTGCCAGTAGTGCGGAGGCGAATGAAAAACTGTTTTTT. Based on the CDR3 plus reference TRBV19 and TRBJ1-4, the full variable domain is DGGITQSPKYLFRKEGQNVTLSCEQNLNHDAMYWYRQDPGQGLRLIYYSQIVNDFQKGDIAEGYSVSREKKESFPLTVTSAQKNPTAFYLCASSAEANEKLFFGSGTQLSVL.

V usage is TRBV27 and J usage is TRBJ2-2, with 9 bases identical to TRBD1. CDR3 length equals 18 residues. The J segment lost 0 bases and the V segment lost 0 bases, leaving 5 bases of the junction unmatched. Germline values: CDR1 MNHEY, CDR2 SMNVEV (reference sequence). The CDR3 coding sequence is TGTGCCAGCAGTTTATCGTGGGGACAGGGCTCGAACACCGGGGAGCTGTTTTTT. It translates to CASSLSWGQGSNTGELFF.

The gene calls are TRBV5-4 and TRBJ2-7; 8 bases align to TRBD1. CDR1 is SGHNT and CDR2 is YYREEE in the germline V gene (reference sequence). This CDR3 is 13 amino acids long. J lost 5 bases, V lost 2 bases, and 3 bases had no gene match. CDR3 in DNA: TGTGCCAGCAGCTTTGACAGGGGCAACGAGCAGTACTTC. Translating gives CASSFDRGNEQYF. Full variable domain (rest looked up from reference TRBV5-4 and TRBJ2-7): ETGVTQSPTHLIKTRGQQVTLRCSSQSGHNTVSWYQQALGQGPQFIFQYYREEENGRGNFPPRFSGLQFPNYSSELNVNALELDDSALYLCASSFDRGNEQYFGPGTRLTVT.

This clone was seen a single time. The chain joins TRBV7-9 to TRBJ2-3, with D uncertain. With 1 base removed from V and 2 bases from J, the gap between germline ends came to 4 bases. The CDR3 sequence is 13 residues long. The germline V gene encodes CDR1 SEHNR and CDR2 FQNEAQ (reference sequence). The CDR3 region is CASSLGATDTQYF. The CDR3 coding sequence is TGTGCCAGCAGCTTAGGCGCCACAGATACGCAGTATTTT.

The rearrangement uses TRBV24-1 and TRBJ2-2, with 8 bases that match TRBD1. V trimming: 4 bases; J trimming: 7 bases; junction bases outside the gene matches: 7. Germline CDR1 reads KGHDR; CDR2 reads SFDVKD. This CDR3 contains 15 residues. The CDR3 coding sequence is TGTGCCACCAGTGACCTTTCCGGACAGGGCGGGGAGCTGTTTTTT. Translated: CATSDLSGQGGELFF.

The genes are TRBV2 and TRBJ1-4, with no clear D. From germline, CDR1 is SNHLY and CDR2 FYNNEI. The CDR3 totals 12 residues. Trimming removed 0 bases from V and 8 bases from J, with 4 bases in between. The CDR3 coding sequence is TGTGCCAGCAGTGAAGCGAGCGAAAAACTGTTTTTT. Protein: CASSEASEKLFF.

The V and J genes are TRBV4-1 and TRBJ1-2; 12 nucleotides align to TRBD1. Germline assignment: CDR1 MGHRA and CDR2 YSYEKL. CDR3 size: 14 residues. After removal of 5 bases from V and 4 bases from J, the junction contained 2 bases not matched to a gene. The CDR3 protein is CASSWDRGPYGYTF. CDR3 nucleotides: TGCGCCAGCAGCTGGGACAGGGGGCCCTATGGCTACACCTTC.

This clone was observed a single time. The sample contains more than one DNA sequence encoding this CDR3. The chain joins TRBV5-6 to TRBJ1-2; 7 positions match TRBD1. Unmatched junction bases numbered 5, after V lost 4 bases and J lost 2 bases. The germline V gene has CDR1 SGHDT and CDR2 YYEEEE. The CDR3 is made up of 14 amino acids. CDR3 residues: CASSRRQGNYGYTF. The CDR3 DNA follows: TGTGCCAGCAGCCGCCGACAGGGAAACTATGGCTACACCTTC.

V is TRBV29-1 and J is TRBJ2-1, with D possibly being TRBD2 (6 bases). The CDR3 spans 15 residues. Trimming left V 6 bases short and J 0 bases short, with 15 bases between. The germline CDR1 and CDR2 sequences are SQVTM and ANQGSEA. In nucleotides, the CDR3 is TGCAGCGTCCCGGGACTTGCGAGCTCCTACAATGAGCAGTTCTTC. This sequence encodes CSVPGLASSYNEQFF.

CDR3 DNA: TGTGCCAGCAACTTCGACAGAACTCACTATGGCTACACCTTC. Protein product: CASNFDRTHYGYTF. The chain recombines TRBV2 with TRBJ1-2; the D gene is possibly TRBD1 (5 bases). CDR1 is SNHLY, CDR2 FYNNEI, per germline. The CDR3 length is 14 residues. The germline V and J ends were trimmed by 7 bases and 3 bases, with 15 bases remaining between them.

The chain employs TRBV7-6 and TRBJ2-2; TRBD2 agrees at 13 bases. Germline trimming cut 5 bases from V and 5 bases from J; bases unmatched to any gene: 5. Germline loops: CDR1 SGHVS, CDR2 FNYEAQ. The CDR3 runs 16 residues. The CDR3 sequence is CASSAGTSGATGELFF. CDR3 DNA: TGTGCCAGCAGCGCAGGGACTAGCGGGGCAACCGGGGAGCTGTTTTTT.

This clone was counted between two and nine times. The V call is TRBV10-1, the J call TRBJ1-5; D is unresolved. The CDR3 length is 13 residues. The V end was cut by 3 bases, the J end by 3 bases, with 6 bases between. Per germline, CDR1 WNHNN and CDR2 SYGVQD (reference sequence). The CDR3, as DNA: TGCGCCAGCAGTGACCAGGACAATCAGCCCCAGCATTTT. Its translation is CASSDQDNQPQHF.

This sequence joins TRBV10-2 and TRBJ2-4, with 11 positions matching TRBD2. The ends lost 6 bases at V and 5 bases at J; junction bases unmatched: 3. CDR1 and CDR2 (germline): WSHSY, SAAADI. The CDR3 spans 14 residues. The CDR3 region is CASRWGLAENIQYF. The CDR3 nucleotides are TGCGCCAGCAGGTGGGGACTAGCGGAAAACATTCAGTACTTC.

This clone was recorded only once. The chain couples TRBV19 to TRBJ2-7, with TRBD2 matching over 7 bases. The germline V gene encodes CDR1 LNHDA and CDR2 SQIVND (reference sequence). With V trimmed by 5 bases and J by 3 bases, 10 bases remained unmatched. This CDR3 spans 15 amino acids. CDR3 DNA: TGTGCCAGTAGTCTCCCTCAGACTAGCTTCTACGAGCAGTACTTC. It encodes CASSLPQTSFYEQYF.

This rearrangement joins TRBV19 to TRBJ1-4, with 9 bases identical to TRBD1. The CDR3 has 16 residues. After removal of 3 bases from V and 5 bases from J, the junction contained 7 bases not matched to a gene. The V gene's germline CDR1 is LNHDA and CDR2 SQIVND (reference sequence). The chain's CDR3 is CASSMAGTGSNEKLFF. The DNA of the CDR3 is TGTGCCAGTAGTATGGCCGGGACAGGGAGCAATGAAAAACTGTTTTTT.

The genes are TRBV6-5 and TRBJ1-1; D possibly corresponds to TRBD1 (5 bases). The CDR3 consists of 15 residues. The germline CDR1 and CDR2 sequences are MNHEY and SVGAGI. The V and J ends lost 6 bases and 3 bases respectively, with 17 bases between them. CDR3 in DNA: TGTGCCAGCAGCCTCAACCACGGAGGGGACACTGAAGCTTTCTTT. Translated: CASSLNHGGDTEAFF.

CDR3: CASSSRDKNTEAFF. The CDR3, as DNA: TGTGCCAGCAGCTCCCGGGACAAGAACACTGAAGCTTTCTTT. The rearrangement uses TRBV5-4 and TRBJ1-1; possible D gene TRBD1, 6 bases. The CDR3 sequence is 14 residues long. Germline loops: CDR1 SGHNT, CDR2 YYREEE (reference sequence). Trimming left V 3 bases short and J 1 base short, with 10 bases between.